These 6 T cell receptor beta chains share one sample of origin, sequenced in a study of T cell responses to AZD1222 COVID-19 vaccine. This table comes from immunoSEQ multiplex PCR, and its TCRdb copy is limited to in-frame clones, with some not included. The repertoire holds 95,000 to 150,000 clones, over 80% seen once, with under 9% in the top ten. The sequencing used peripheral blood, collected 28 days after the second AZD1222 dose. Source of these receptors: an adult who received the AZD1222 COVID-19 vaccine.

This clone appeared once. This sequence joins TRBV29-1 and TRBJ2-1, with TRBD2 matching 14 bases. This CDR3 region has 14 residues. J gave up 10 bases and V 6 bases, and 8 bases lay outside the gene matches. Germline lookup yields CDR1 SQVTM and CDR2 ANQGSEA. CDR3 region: CSVGGTSGRREQFF. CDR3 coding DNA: TGCAGCGTGGGCGGGACTAGCGGGAGACGAGAGCAGTTCTTC.

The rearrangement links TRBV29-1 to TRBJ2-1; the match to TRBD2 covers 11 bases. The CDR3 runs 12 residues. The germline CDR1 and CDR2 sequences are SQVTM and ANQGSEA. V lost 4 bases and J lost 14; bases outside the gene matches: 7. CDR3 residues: CSVGLTSGVEFF. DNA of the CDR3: TGCAGCGTTGGTTTGACTAGCGGGGTTGAGTTCTTC.

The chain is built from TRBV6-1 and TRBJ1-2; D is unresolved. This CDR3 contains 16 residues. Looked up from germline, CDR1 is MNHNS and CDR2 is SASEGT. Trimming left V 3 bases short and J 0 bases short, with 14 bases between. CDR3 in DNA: TGTGCCAGCAGTGACCGGGGTTGGGGTTCTAACTATGGCTACACCTTC. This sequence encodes CASSDRGWGSNYGYTF.

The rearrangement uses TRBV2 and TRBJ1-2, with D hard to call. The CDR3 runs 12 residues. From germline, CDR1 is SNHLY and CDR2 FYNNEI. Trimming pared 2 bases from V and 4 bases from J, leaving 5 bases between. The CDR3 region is CASSENGYGYTF. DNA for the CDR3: TGTGCCAGCAGTGAAAACGGCTATGGCTACACCTTC.

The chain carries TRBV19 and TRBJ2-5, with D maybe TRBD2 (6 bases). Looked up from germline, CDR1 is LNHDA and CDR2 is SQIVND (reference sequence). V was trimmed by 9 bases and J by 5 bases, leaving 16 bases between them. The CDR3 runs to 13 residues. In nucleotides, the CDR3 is TGTGCCAGCAACGGGAGAAGGGCGGAGACCCAGTACTTC. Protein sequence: CASNGRRAETQYF.

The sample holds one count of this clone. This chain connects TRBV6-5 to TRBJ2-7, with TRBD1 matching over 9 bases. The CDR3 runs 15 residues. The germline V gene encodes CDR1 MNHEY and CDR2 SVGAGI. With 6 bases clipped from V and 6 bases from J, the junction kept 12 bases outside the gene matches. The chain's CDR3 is CASRRTGTGLGEQYF. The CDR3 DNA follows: TGTGCCAGCAGGCGAACCGGGACAGGGTTGGGCGAGCAGTACTTC.